This T cell receptor (beta chain) was captured in a study of persistence of HIV-infected CD4 T cells. This was the immunoSEQ version 4 assay in survey mode. TCRdb keeps only in-frame clones here, not all; method: immunoSEQ multiplex PCR. The sample has 24,000 or so clones, 74% seen once; the top ten hold over 1.5%. The stimulus was an HIV-1 Gag 15-mer peptide pool, about 1 ug/peptide/mL. Sorting selected CD4+ T cells upregulating both CD40 ligand and CD69. The CDR3 consists of 13 residues. The germline CDR1 and CDR2 sequences are MNHEY and SVGAGI. Trimming removed 2 bases from V and 4 bases from J, with 6 bases in between. As regards this clone: No antigen is known for it.

The source of this sequence is an adult man with HIV who was CMV-seropositive. This chain joins TRBV6-5 and TRBJ1-5, with D hard to call. Material: CD4+ T cells sorted from PBMCs after approximately 18-hour stimulation, obtained from a patient who received antiretroviral therapy. CDR3 DNA: TGTGCCAGCAGTTACGGGAGAAATCAGCCCCAGCATTTT. Residues: CASSYGRNQPQHF.